This T cell receptor (beta chain) derives from a study of cytomegalovirus exposure and HLA in healthy donors. Study-level results: Most TCR sequences proved rare, with some public TCRs found in many donors.

Between the trimmed V and J ends, which lost 2 bases and 9 bases, there was a span of 5 bases. Germline loops: CDR1 MNHEY, CDR2 SVGAGI. CDR3 length equals 12 residues. Comments on this clone: Its antigen remains unknown.

The primer mix had 60 Vbeta and 13 Jbeta primers. Profiled with immunoSEQ multiplex PCR; TCRdb holds only in-frame clones, not every one. The data show 120,000 or so clones, with around three quarters seen just once and around 1.3% held by the top ten. The chain couples TRBV6-5 to TRBJ1-6; tentatively, D is TRBD1 (5 bases). The specimen was PBMCs. The origin of this receptor is a female donor in good health and CMV-seronegative. The CDR3 loop is CASSYDSSPLHF. In DNA form, the CDR3 reads TGTGCCAGCAGTTACGACAGTTCACCCCTCCACTTT.